This T cell receptor (beta chain) comes out of a study of cytomegalovirus exposure and HLA in healthy donors. This table comes from immunoSEQ multiplex PCR, and its TCRdb copy is limited to in-frame clones, with some not included. Here the sample spans roughly 48,000 clones, roughly 94% being singletons. Points on this clone: Antigen: not known.

Findings and caveats of the study: In the 120 validation repertoires, roughly 94% of cluster scores exceeded 0, per a later analysis.

The sequence was collected from a young woman in good health and CMV-seropositive. The sequenced sample consisted of PBMCs.

The CDR3 here is CATLRGRAYEQYF. The CDR3 DNA reads TGTGCCACCCTCCGGGGGAGGGCCTACGAGCAGTACTTC. The V call is TRBV27, the J call TRBJ2-7; 7 nucleotides match TRBD2. J was trimmed by 2 bases and V by 10 bases; bases with no gene match: 8. CDR3 size: 13 residues. Germline V gene sequence: CDR1 MNHEY, CDR2 SMNVEV (reference sequence).